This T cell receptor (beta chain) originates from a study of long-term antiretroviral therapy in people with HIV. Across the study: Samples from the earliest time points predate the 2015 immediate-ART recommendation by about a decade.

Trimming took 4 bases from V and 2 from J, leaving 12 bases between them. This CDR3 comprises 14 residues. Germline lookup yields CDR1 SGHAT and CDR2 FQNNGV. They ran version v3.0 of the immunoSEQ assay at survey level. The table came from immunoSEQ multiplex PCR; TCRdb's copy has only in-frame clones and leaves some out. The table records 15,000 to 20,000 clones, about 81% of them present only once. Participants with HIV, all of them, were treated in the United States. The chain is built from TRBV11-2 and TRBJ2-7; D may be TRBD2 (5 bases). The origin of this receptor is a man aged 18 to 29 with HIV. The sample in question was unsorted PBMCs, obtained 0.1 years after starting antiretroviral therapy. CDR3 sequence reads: CASSSPREPYEQYF. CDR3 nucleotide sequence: TGTGCCAGCAGCTCCCCTCGGGAACCCTACGAGCAGTACTTC.